There are a few counts of the clone carrying this T cell receptor (beta chain). The data belong to a study of early T cells in non-severe SARS-CoV-2 infection. For the study at large: The input, bulk RNA from unsorted whole blood, was sequenced, and chains were unpaired.

This CDR3 region has 16 residues. The V and J ends lost 1 base and 0 bases respectively, with 12 bases between them. Germline CDR1 is SGHNT and CDR2 is YENEEA. Individual cDNA molecules carried attached unique molecular identifiers. A single record per CDR3 protein comes from TCRdb applying MiXCR to the 5' RACE reads. The data contain 25,000 to 35,000 distinct CDR3 sequences, around 6.1% of them singletons. This clonotype was obtained from an adult who was a healthcare worker with PCR-confirmed SARS-CoV-2 infection or an uninfected control (not recorded which). The V and J genes are TRBV11-3 and TRBJ2-5, with a tentative D call TRBD2 (6 bases). This material consisted of whole blood, taken at baseline. This CDR3 is CASSLGMGLYQETQYF. The CDR3 DNA reads as TGTGCCAGCAGCTTAGGAATGGGACTTTACCAAGAGACCCAGTACTTC.